This T cell receptor (beta chain) emerged from a study of post-analysis software for immune sequencing data. As for the study in general: There were relapsing-remitting, secondary progressive and progressive-relapsing multiple sclerosis among the disease courses included.

Broader study findings: Among multiple sclerosis patients, normalized Chao1 diversity was significantly below that of controls. In patients, TRBV5-6, TRBV5-1 and TRBV20-1 belonged to several TRBV segments found more frequently than in controls.

cDNA libraries of TCR beta carried unique molecular identifiers. TCRdb fed the PCR reads into MiXCR, producing one record per CDR3 protein. Of around 500,000 distinct CDR3 sequences listed, 30% to 40% are singletons. On this clonotype: Antigen unknown.

The V gene's germline CDR1 is MNHEY and CDR2 SVGAGI. Trimming removed 0 bases at V and 9 bases at J, with 12 bases between. The CDR3 sequence is 15 residues long. Sequenced material: blood. The chain employs TRBV6-5 and TRBJ1-6; no clear D. The receptor was isolated from a girl under 18 with multiple sclerosis. CDR3 region: CASSYSPGQFSPLHF. In DNA form, the CDR3 reads TGTGCCAGCAGTTACTCCCCTGGCCAATTTTCACCCCTCCACTTT.